In this sample, the clone carrying this T cell receptor (beta chain) turned up many times. V was clipped by 6 bases and J by 0 bases, with 13 bases between them. Germline CDR1 MNHEY, CDR2 SVGEGT. This CDR3 is built from 15 residues. With 10-nucleotide random UMIs included, cDNA was synthesized by 5'RACE. TCRdb analysed the 5' RACE reads with MiXCR anew, one entry per CDR3 protein. There are about 50,000 distinct CDR3 sequences in the sample; around 10% occur only once, and roughly 5.2% lies in the top ten. The record originates from a study of neurological immune-mediated disorders. The chain recombines TRBV6-2 or TRBV6-3 with TRBJ2-3; D is uncertain. The TCR sequence derives from a man in his 70s with HTLV-1-associated myelopathy (HAM/TSP). The material sequenced was PBMCs. CDR3 in amino acids: CASSSLSRSTDTQYF. The CDR3, as DNA: TGTGCCAGCAGCTCCCTTTCCAGGAGCACAGATACGCAGTATTTT.